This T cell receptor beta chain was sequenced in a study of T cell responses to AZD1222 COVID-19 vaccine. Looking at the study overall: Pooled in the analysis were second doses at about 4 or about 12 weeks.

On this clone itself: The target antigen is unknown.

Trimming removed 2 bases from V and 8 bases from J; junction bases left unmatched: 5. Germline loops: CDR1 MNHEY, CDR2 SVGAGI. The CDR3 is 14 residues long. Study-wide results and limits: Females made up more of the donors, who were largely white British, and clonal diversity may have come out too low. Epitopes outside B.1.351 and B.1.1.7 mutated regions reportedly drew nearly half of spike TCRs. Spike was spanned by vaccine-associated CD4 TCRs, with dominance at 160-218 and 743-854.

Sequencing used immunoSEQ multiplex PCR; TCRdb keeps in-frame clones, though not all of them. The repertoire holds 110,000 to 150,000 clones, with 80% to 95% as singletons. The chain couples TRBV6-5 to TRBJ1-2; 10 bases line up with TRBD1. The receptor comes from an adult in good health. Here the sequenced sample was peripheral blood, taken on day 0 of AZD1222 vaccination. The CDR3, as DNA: TGTGCCAGCAGTTACACCGACAGGGGGCAAGGCTACACCTTC. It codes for CASSYTDRGQGYTF.